A single sample gave rise to the 26 T cell receptor beta chains below, sequenced in a study of OX40 agonist ivuxolimab in advanced cancers. Assay: immunoSEQ multiplex PCR; the TCRdb copy retains only in-frame clones and omits some. The data show fewer than 100,000 clones, with approximately 91% seen just once and over 10% held by the top ten. Sequences were derived from CD4+ or CD8+ T cells sorted from blood, sampled in a trial of the OX40 agonist ivuxolimab. These receptors were collected from an adult with an advanced solid tumor such as melanoma, head and neck, liver or kidney cancer.

This CDR3 reads CASSLVSRPSDTQYF. For the CDR3, the DNA is TGTGCCAGCAGCTTGGTCTCGCGACCCTCAGATACGCAGTATTTT. The chain uses TRBV5-6 and TRBJ2-3; D gene uncertain. Trimming pared 0 bases from V and 4 bases from J, leaving 12 bases between. The CDR3 is 15 amino acids. The germline CDR1 and CDR2 sequences are SGHDT and YYEEEE.

The J gene is TRBJ2-1, the V gene TRBV11-3, with a possible D match to TRBD1 (7 bases). Per germline, CDR1 SGHNT and CDR2 YENEEA. This CDR3 region has 14 residues. V was clipped by 8 bases and J by 6 bases, with 17 bases between them. The CDR3 here is CASGGAGGLNEQFF. CDR3 sequence (DNA): TGTGCCAGCGGCGGGGCAGGGGGACTCAATGAGCAGTTCTTC.

The rearrangement joins TRBV19 to TRBJ2-3, with D tentatively TRBD2 (6 bases). The CDR3 runs to 13 residues. Per germline, CDR1 LNHDA and CDR2 SQIVND (reference sequence). With 6 bases removed from V and 2 bases from J, the gap between germline ends came to 9 bases. The CDR3 nucleotides are TGTGCCAGTAGGGGACTTTACACAGATACGCAGTATTTT. This gives the protein CASRGLYTDTQYF.

This clone was seen a few times. The chain couples TRBV27 to TRBJ1-2; no firm D call. The V end was cut by 0 bases, the J end by 6 bases, with 14 bases between. The CDR3 is 15 amino acids. The V gene's germline CDR1 is MNHEY and CDR2 SMNVEV (reference sequence). CDR3 amino acids: CASSLSAGRHHGYTF. DNA for the CDR3: TGTGCCAGCAGTTTATCCGCCGGACGGCACCATGGCTACACCTTC.

This clone has just one count. The chain employs TRBV21-1 and TRBJ1-5. TRBV21-1 is a known pseudogene. This CDR3 has 17 residues. The CDR3 nucleotides read TGTGCCAGCAGCAAAGCGCTTTCGAGGGGAGGTCATCAGCCCCAGCATTTT. Its protein is CASSKALSRGGHQPQHF.

This clone was observed a single time. V is TRBV6-5 and J is TRBJ1-1, with a possible D match to TRBD1 (5 bases). The V gene's germline CDR1 is MNHEY and CDR2 SVGAGI. V lost 5 bases, J lost 1 base, and 14 bases lay in between. The length of the CDR3 is 15 residues. In DNA form, the CDR3 reads TGTGCCAGCAGTGGATGGGGGGACTCGAACACTGAAGCTTTCTTT. Its protein is CASSGWGDSNTEAFF.

This clone was observed once. This chain connects TRBV10-3 to TRBJ1-1; a weak D match, TRBD1 (6 bases). With 3 bases removed from V and 5 bases from J, the gap between germline ends came to 7 bases. Germline loops: CDR1 ENHRY, CDR2 SYGVKD. This CDR3 contains 12 residues. CDR3 residues: CAISEGGTEAFF. CDR3 nucleotide sequence: TGTGCCATCAGTGAAGGGGGGACTGAAGCTTTCTTT.

This chain links TRBV6-5 with TRBJ2-3; TRBD2 might be the D (7 bases). Germline V CDR1 and CDR2: MNHEY, SVGAGI. The CDR3 extends over 16 amino acids. Trimming took 2 bases from V and 8 from J, leaving 20 bases between them. This CDR3 is CASSYGATQGGSTQYF. The CDR3 coding sequence is TGTGCCAGCAGTTACGGGGCCACACAGGGAGGGAGTACGCAGTATTTT.

This rearrangement joins TRBV15 to TRBJ1-6; 8 nucleotides align to TRBD1. Germline CDR1 reads LNHNV; CDR2 reads YYDKDF (reference sequence). The CDR3 has 20 amino acids. V lost 1 base and J lost 0; bases outside the gene matches: 11. CDR3 amino acids: CATSRAPGQGQGSYNSPLHF. CDR3 in DNA: TGTGCCACCAGCAGAGCCCCAGGACAGGGTCAGGGCTCCTATAATTCACCCCTCCACTTT.

This chain links TRBV5-5 with TRBJ1-1; TRBD1 matches at 7 bases. This CDR3 is 12 amino acids long. V shed 3 bases, J shed 4 bases, and the junction held 0 bases outside the gene matches. Germline V gene data show CDR1 as SGHKS and CDR2 as YYEKEE (reference sequence). CDR3 in amino acids: CASSWTGTEAFF. In DNA, the CDR3 is TGTGCCAGCAGCTGGACAGGCACTGAAGCTTTCTTT.

This clone was recorded only once. V gene TRBV5-1 combines with J gene TRBJ1-1; TRBD1 might be the D (6 bases). There are 15 residues in the CDR3. CDR1 is SGHRS and CDR2 is YFSETQ in the germline V gene. Trimming stripped 4 bases from V and 3 bases from J, with 16 bases between. The CDR3 DNA reads TGCGCCAGCAGCCCACAGGGAGGGTTCGACACTGAAGCTTTCTTT. Translated, it gives CASSPQGGFDTEAFF. Looking up the rest from reference TRBV5-1 and TRBJ1-1 gives the full variable domain: KAGVTQTPRYLIKTRGQQVTLSCSPISGHRSVSWYQQTPGQGLQFLFEYFSETQRNKGNFPGRFSGRQFSNSRSEMNVSTLELGDSALYLCASSPQGGFDTEAFFGQGTRLTVV.

CDR3 protein: CSVEDSAANTGELFF. The CDR3 nucleotides are TGCAGCGTTGAAGATTCGGCTGCGAACACCGGGGAGCTGTTTTTT. The rearrangement uses TRBV29-1 and TRBJ2-2, with D unresolved. Looked up from germline, CDR1 is SQVTM and CDR2 is ANQGSEA. This CDR3 is built from 15 residues. V was shortened by 0 bases and J by 0 bases, with 8 bases between the two germline ends.

V usage is TRBV2 and J usage is TRBJ1-5; no firm D call. This CDR3 comprises 13 residues. The V and J ends lost 7 bases and 2 bases respectively, with 9 bases between them. In germline, CDR1 is SNHLY, CDR2 FYNNEI. The CDR3 DNA is TGTGCCAGCACCCAATGGCGCAATCAGCCCCAGCATTTT. The encoded protein is CASTQWRNQPQHF.

This chain joins TRBV27 and TRBJ2-1, with TRBD2 matching over 9 bases. The V gene end was trimmed by 1 base and the J gene end by 0 bases; junction bases not matched to a gene: 4. CDR1 and CDR2 (germline): MNHEY, SMNVEV (reference sequence). The CDR3 is made up of 17 amino acids. The CDR3 here is CASSLWLAGSSYNEQFF. The CDR3 region has the DNA TGTGCCAGCAGTTTATGGCTAGCGGGGAGCTCCTACAATGAGCAGTTCTTC.

The genes are TRBV5-1 and TRBJ2-5; TRBD1 might be the D (5 bases). Trimming removed 0 bases from V and 1 base from J, with 10 bases in between. The length of the CDR3 is 15 residues. Germline V gene data show CDR1 as SGHRS and CDR2 as YFSETQ. CDR3 bases: TGCGCCAGCAGCTTGGTCGGCAGGGCCCAAGAGACCCAGTACTTC. Protein sequence: CASSLVGRAQETQYF. Looking up the rest from reference TRBV5-1 and TRBJ2-5 gives the full variable domain: KAGVTQTPRYLIKTRGQQVTLSCSPISGHRSVSWYQQTPGQGLQFLFEYFSETQRNKGNFPGRFSGRQFSNSRSEMNVSTLELGDSALYLCASSLVGRAQETQYFGPGTRLLVL.

This clone was seen only once. The chain carries TRBV19 and TRBJ1-3; no firm D call. The CDR3 spans 13 residues. CDR1 is LNHDA and CDR2 is SQIVND in the germline V gene (reference sequence). V lost 9 bases to trimming and J lost 0 bases, with 9 bases between them. This CDR3 is CASLPNSGNTIYF. In nucleotides, the CDR3 is TGTGCCAGCCTCCCGAACTCTGGAAACACCATATATTTT.

The CDR3 here is CASSSTLAGARGLGELFF. The CDR3 DNA reads as TGTGCCAGCAGCTCTACTCTAGCGGGAGCTAGGGGACTCGGGGAGCTGTTTTTT. J is TRBJ2-2 and V is TRBV11-3; 10 positions match TRBD2. Germline V lookup: CDR1 SGHNT, CDR2 YENEEA. Trimming at V came to 4 bases and at J to 7 bases, leaving 15 bases not matched to a gene. The length of the CDR3 is 18 residues. Looking up the rest from reference TRBV11-3 and TRBJ2-2 gives the full variable domain: EAGVVQSPRYKIIEKKQPVAFWCNPISGHNTLYWYLQNLGQGPELLIRYENEEAVDDSQLPKDRFSAERLKGVDSTLKIQPAELGDSAVYLCASSSTLAGARGLGELFFGEGSRLTVL.

CDR3 DNA sequence: TGCGCCAGCAGCTCGGGGTGGACAGACCTCACAGATACGCAGTATTTT. Translating gives CASSSGWTDLTDTQYF. This sequence joins TRBV5-1 and TRBJ2-3; TRBD1 is a possible D gene (6 bases). Trimming took off 3 bases at V and 2 bases at J, with 16 bases between the two ends. Germline V lookup: CDR1 SGHRS, CDR2 YFSETQ. CDR3 length: 16 residues.

The chain joins TRBV6-6 to TRBJ2-7; D perhaps matches TRBD2 (6 bases). The CDR3 extends over 14 amino acids. V was shortened by 2 bases and J by 5 bases, with 13 bases between the two germline ends. CDR1 is MNHNY, CDR2 SVGAGI, per germline (reference sequence). The CDR3 bases are TGTGCCAGCAGTTACGGGCAGGGAGGCAACGAGCAGTACTTC. It translates to CASSYGQGGNEQYF.

J is TRBJ2-1 and V is TRBV15, with D unresolved. CDR1 LNHNV and CDR2 YYDKDF come from the germline V gene (reference sequence). Trimming cost V 0 bases and J 6 bases, with 9 bases left between them. This CDR3 contains 14 residues. CDR3 sequence (DNA): TGTGCCACCAGCAGAGATCGACTCCTCAATGAGCAGTTCTTC. Translated, it gives CATSRDRLLNEQFF. Using reference TRBV15 and TRBJ2-1 for the parts outside the CDR3, the full variable domain is DAMVIQNPRYQVTQFGKPVTLSCSQTLNHNVMYWYQQKSSQAPKLLFHYYDKDFNNEADTPDNFQSRRPNTSFCFLDIRSPGLGDTAMYLCATSRDRLLNEQFFGPGTRLTVL.

The chain recombines TRBV10-3 with TRBJ2-7; 7 bases line up with TRBD1. V trimming: 11 bases; J trimming: 3 bases; junction bases outside the gene matches: 10. This CDR3 is built from 13 residues. The V gene's germline CDR1 is ENHRY and CDR2 SYGVKD. The CDR3 is CASRKTGVYEQYF. The CDR3 bases are TGTGCCTCCCGGAAAACAGGGGTCTACGAGCAGTACTTC.

The chain links TRBV9 to TRBJ2-1; D possibly corresponds to TRBD1 (5 bases). This CDR3 contains 16 residues. The V end lost 0 bases, the J end lost 2 bases, and 12 bases lay between the germline ends. Germline V CDR1 and CDR2: SGDLS, YYNGEE. This CDR3 reads CASSVARRAPYNEQFF. In DNA form, the CDR3 reads TGTGCCAGCAGCGTAGCACGCAGGGCCCCCTACAATGAGCAGTTCTTC.

The chain uses TRBV9 and TRBJ1-5; 8 bases agree with TRBD1. Trimming cost V 2 bases and J 3 bases; bases outside gene matches: 4. Germline CDR1 SGDLS, CDR2 YYNGEE. CDR3 size: 15 residues. In DNA form, the CDR3 reads TGTGCCAGCAGCGTGTCAGGGGGCCCCAATCAGCCCCAGCATTTT. Translation gives CASSVSGGPNQPQHF.

The chain combines TRBV6-1 with TRBJ2-7; TRBD2 aligns across 8 bases. This CDR3 contains 17 residues. Germline V CDR1 and CDR2: MNHNS, SASEGT. The junction had 15 bases not matched to a gene; V was cut back by 2 bases and J by 6 bases. This chain's CDR3 is CASSEYPPQRGLGEQYF. CDR3 bases: TGTGCCAGCAGTGAATACCCTCCTCAGCGGGGGTTGGGCGAGCAGTACTTC.

The rearrangement links TRBV15 to TRBJ2-3; 9 bases line up with TRBD2. Germline trimming cut 3 bases from V and 5 bases from J; bases unmatched to any gene: 9. CDR3 size: 16 residues. The germline gives CDR1 LNHNV, CDR2 YYDKDF (reference sequence). The chain's CDR3 is CATSSGGRGWLDTQYF. Written as DNA, the CDR3 is TGTGCCACCAGCAGCGGCGGGAGGGGCTGGCTAGATACGCAGTATTTT.

The chain has TRBV5-1 and TRBJ2-1; D gene uncertain. V dropped 1 base and J dropped 6 bases, with 11 bases sitting between them. The CDR3 totals 14 residues. Looked up from germline, CDR1 is SGHRS and CDR2 is YFSETQ. CDR3 amino acids: CASSLRLLANEQFF. CDR3 DNA: TGCGCCAGCAGCTTGAGGCTCCTCGCCAATGAGCAGTTCTTC.